Sequencing of this T cell receptor (beta chain) was carried out in a study of T cell responses to AZD1222 COVID-19 vaccine. Study results and caveats: No repertoire was sampled before or during the peak T cell response, only after it. A reported finding is that nearly half of spike-specific TCRs target unmutated variant regions. The donor cohort was predominantly white British with a female majority, and clonal diversity may have been underestimated.

On this clone itself: The antigen remains unidentified.

This CDR3 has 14 amino acids. Germline lookup yields CDR1 MNHEY and CDR2 SMNVEV (reference sequence). Trimming removed 11 bases from V and 1 base from J, with 15 bases in between. The method was immunoSEQ multiplex PCR; TCRdb's version includes in-frame clones alone and lacks a portion of them. The table shows 150,000 to 200,000 clones, with 85% to 95% occurring only once. The rearrangement links TRBV27 to TRBJ2-1; D is undetermined. The TCR originated in an adult who received the AZD1222 COVID-19 vaccine. The sequencing here drew on peripheral blood, taken 28 days after the second AZD1222 dose. The CDR3 coding sequence is TGTGCCGCCCGCCCCTGGGCATCCTACAATGAGCAGTTCTTC. It is translated as CAARPWASYNEQFF.